The 9 T cell receptor beta chains reported below all come from one sample, sequenced in a study of T-cell reconstitution after alpha-beta-depleted transplantation in children. TCRbeta library construction was performed incorporating unique molecular identifiers. TCRdb used MiXCR to reprocess the PCR reads, holding one entry per CDR3 protein. The sample consists of about 200,000 distinct CDR3 sequences, 6.6% of them appearing once. The sequencing here drew on PBMCs, taken before TCRalphabeta/CD19-depleted stem cell transplant. The source is a boy between 2 and 15 years old with acute lymphoblastic leukemia, due to receive a stem cell transplant.

This clonotype was picked up many times. The chain combines TRBV24-1 with TRBJ1-2; D is unclear. Between the trimmed V and J ends, which lost 6 bases and 4 bases, there was a span of 23 bases. In germline, CDR1 is KGHDR, CDR2 SFDVKD. The CDR3 has 17 amino acids. The CDR3: CATSPRPIRERGYGYTF. DNA of the CDR3: TGTGCCACCAGTCCAAGACCTATCCGGGAAAGAGGCTATGGCTACACCTTC.

In this sample, this clonotype turned up a few times. For the CDR3, the DNA is TGTGCCAGCAGCCAAGAGTATACGCAGTATTTT. Amino acid sequence: CASSQEYTQYF. This chain uses TRBV3-1 with TRBJ2-3; D gene unclear. The CDR3 spans 11 residues. Germline lookup yields CDR1 LGHDT and CDR2 YNNKEL (reference sequence). V lost 0 bases to trimming and J lost 7 bases, with 2 bases between them.

In this sample, this clonotype turned up many times. The chain uses TRBV29-1 and TRBJ2-5; 9 nucleotides line up with TRBD2. The germline gives CDR1 SQVTM, CDR2 ANQGSEA. V was pared by 4 bases and J by 1 base, with 4 bases of the junction left unmatched. CDR3 length: 14 amino acids. The CDR3 loop reads CSVGSGRSQETQYF. DNA for the CDR3: TGCAGCGTTGGGAGCGGGAGGTCCCAAGAGACCCAGTACTTC. The variable domain in full, with the rest retrieved from reference TRBV29-1 and TRBJ2-5, is SAVISQKPSRDICQRGTSLTIQCQVDSQVTMMFWYRQQPGQSLTLIATANQGSEATYESGFVIDKFPISRPNLTFSTLTVSNMSPEDSSIYLCSVGSGRSQETQYFGPGTRLLVL.

This clonotype appeared many times. The chain combines TRBV7-8 with TRBJ2-7; tentatively, D is TRBD1 or TRBD2 (6 bases each). This CDR3 comprises 16 residues. Germline V CDR1 and CDR2: SGHVS, FQNEAQ. V was trimmed by 5 bases and J by 4 bases, leaving 21 bases between them. The CDR3 region is CASSRSGAGDTYEQYF. CDR3 coding DNA: TGTGCCAGCAGCCGCTCGGGGGCAGGTGATACTTACGAGCAGTACTTC. Together with reference TRBV7-8 and TRBJ2-7, the CDR3 gives the full variable domain: GAGVSQSPRYKVAKRGQDVALRCDPISGHVSLFWYQQALGQGPEFLTYFQNEAQLDKSGLPSDRFFAERPEGSVSTLKIQRTQQEDSAVYLCASSRSGAGDTYEQYFGPGTRLTVT.

This clonotype has only a few counts. The CDR3 here is CASSQVSGAVYNEQFF. DNA for the CDR3: TGTGCCAGCAGCCAAGTCTCGGGGGCGGTCTACAATGAGCAGTTCTTC. J is TRBJ2-1 and V is TRBV4-2; perhaps D is TRBD1 or TRBD2 (6 bases each). The CDR3 length is 16 residues. Between the trimmed V and J ends, which lost 1 base and 3 bases, there was a span of 13 bases. CDR1 LGHNA and CDR2 YNFKEQ come from the germline V gene.

This clonotype was seen just once. V usage is TRBV20-1 and J usage is TRBJ2-4; no definite D call. Germline CDR1 is DFQATT and CDR2 is SNEGSKA (reference sequence). The CDR3 length is 11 residues. Trimming shortened V by 5 bases and J by 7 bases, and 9 bases separated the two germline ends. The DNA for the CDR3 is TGCAGTGCTCCGAATACCAACATTCAGTACTTC. It yields the protein CSAPNTNIQYF.

The V and J genes are TRBV6-1 and TRBJ2-3; 7 nucleotides align to TRBD1. The ends lost 5 bases at V and 6 bases at J; junction bases unmatched: 8. CDR3 length: 14 amino acids. CDR1 is MNHNS and CDR2 is SASEGT in the germline V gene. CDR3 DNA: TGTGCCAGCAGTCGGGACAGCCCCCCCGATACGCAGTATTTT. Translation gives CASSRDSPPDTQYF.

This clonotype was recorded at least ten times. The DNA for the CDR3 is TGCAGTGCTAGCCGGGACAGGGAAAATGAGCAGTTCTTC. This codes for CSASRDRENEQFF. The rearrangement links TRBV20-1 to TRBJ2-1, with 9 positions matching TRBD1. J was trimmed by 7 bases and V by 3 bases; bases with no gene match: 4. The germline V gene has CDR1 DFQATT and CDR2 SNEGSKA (reference sequence). The CDR3 totals 13 residues.

This clonotype was seen ten or more times. The chain combines TRBV20-1 with TRBJ2-3; D ambiguous. The V end lost 6 bases, the J end lost 4 bases, and 14 bases lay between the germline ends. This CDR3 contains 13 residues. The germline V gene encodes CDR1 DFQATT and CDR2 SNEGSKA (reference sequence). For the CDR3, the DNA is TGCAGTGCCTCGGACCCTCGCGCAGATACGCAGTATTTT. It specifies CSASDPRADTQYF.